This T cell receptor (beta chain) derives from a study of glioma-infiltrating T cells. As for this clonotype: At one boundary the junction diverges from the germline segment, which might be a read error.

Using RNA template, CDR3s of TCR alpha and beta were amplified with iRepertoire arm-PCR. TCRdb re-analysed the multiplex PCR reads in MiXCR, keeping a single row per CDR3 protein. The sample holds approximately 110,000 distinct CDR3 sequences, approximately 26% seen once. The CDR3 spans 14 residues. Germline V gene sequence: CDR1 DFQATT, CDR2 SNEGSKA (reference sequence). The sample taken for sequencing was glioma tissue, nonneoplastic brain tissue, or PBMCs (not recorded which). The receptor's source is a human donor with low-grade glioma or glioblastoma, undergoing nonglioma brain surgery, or in good health (not recorded which). This chain connects TRBV20-1 to TRBJ1-1; D is ambiguous. CDR3 sequence reads: CSATLVQGLTGAFF. Written as DNA, the CDR3 is TGCAGTGCGACTTTAGTACAAGGGCTCACTGGAGCTTTCTTT.